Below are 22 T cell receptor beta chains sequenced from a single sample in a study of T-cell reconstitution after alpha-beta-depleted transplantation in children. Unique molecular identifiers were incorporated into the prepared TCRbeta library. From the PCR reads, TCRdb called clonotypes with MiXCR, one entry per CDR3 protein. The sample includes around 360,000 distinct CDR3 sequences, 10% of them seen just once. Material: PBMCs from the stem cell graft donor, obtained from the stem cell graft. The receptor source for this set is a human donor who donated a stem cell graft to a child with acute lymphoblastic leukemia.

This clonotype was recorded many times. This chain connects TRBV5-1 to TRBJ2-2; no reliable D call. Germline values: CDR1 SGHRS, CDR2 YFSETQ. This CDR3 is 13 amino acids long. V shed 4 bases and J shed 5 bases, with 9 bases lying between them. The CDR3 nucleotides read TGCGCCAGCAGCATCCGGGTGACCGGGGAGCTGTTTTTT. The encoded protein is CASSIRVTGELFF.

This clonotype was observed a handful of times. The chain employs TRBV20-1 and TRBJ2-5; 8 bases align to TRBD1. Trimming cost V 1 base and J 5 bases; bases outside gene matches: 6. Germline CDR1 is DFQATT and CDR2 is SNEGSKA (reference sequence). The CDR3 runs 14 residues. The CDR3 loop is CSARGDRGMETQYF. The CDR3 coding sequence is TGCAGTGCTAGAGGAGACAGGGGAATGGAGACCCAGTACTTC.

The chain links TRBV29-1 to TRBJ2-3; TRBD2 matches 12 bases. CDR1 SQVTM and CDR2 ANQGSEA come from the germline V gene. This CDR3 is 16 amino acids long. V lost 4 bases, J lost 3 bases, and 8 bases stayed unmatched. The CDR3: CSVGGLAGFRTDTQYF. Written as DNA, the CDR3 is TGCAGCGTTGGAGGACTAGCGGGATTTAGGACAGATACGCAGTATTTT.

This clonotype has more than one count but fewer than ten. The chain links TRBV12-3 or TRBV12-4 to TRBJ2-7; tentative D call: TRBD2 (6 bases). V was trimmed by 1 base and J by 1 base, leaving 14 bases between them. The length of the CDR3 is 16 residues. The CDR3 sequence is CASSLGRAGPSYEQYF. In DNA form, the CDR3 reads TGTGCCAGCAGTTTAGGGAGGGCAGGCCCGTCCTACGAGCAGTACTTC.

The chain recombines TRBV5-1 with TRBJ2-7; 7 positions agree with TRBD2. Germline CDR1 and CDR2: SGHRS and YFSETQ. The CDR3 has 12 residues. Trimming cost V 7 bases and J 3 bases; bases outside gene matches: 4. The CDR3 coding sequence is TGCGCCAGCGGACTAGGCGACTACGAGCAGTACTTC. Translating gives CASGLGDYEQYF.

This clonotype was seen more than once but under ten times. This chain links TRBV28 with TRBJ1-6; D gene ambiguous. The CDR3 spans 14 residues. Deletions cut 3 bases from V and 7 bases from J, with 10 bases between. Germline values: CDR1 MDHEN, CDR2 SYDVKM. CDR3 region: CASSLRALNSPLHF. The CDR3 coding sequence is TGTGCCAGCAGTTTGCGGGCCTTGAATTCACCCCTCCACTTT.

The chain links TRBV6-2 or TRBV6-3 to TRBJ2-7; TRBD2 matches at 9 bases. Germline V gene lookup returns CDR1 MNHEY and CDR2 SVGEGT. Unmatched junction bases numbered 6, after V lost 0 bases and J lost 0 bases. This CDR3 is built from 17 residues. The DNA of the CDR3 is TGTGCCAGCAGTTACTCGAGGCTAGCGGGAAGCTCCTACGAGCAGTACTTC. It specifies CASSYSRLAGSSYEQYF.

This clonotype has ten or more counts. In DNA, the CDR3 is TGCGCCAGCAGCTTGGAAGGAAAGCAGTACTTC. Residues: CASSLEGKQYF. The rearrangement uses TRBV5-1 and TRBJ2-7, with D uncertain. Germline CDR1 is SGHRS and CDR2 is YFSETQ. This CDR3 is 11 amino acids long. Trimming pared 0 bases from V and 8 bases from J, leaving 6 bases between.

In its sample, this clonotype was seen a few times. The CDR3 region is CASSRLGRYNEQFF. The CDR3, as DNA: TGTGCCAGCAGTCGGCTGGGACGATACAATGAGCAGTTCTTC. J is TRBJ2-1 and V is TRBV14; D might be TRBD1 or TRBD2, each matching 5 bases. CDR1 is SGHDN, CDR2 FVKESK, per germline. This CDR3 comprises 14 residues. Trimming stripped 6 bases from V and 4 bases from J, with 13 bases between.

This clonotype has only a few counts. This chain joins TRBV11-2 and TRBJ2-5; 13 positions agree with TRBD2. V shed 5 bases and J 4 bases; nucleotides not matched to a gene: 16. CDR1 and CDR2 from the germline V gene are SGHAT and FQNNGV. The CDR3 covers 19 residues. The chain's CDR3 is CASSVLAGGDSLFRETQYF. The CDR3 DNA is TGTGCCAGCAGCGTACTAGCGGGAGGGGATTCGTTATTCAGAGAGACCCAGTACTTC.

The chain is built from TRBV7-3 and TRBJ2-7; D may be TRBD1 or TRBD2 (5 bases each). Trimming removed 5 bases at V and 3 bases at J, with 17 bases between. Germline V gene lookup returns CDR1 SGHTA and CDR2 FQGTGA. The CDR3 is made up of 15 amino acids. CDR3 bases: TGTGCCAGCAGCGCTTTTCCCGGGACGGACTACGAGCAGTACTTC. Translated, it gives CASSAFPGTDYEQYF.

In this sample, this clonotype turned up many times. In DNA form, the CDR3 reads TGTGCCAGCAGTCGCCCACCGGAGACAGGGGTTAACTATGGCTACACCTTC. It codes for CASSRPPETGVNYGYTF. The chain uses TRBV6-1 and TRBJ1-2, with 8 nucleotides matching TRBD1. Germline V CDR1 and CDR2: MNHNS, SASEGT. Trimming at V came to 5 bases and at J to 1 base, leaving 12 bases not matched to a gene. The CDR3 is 17 residues long.

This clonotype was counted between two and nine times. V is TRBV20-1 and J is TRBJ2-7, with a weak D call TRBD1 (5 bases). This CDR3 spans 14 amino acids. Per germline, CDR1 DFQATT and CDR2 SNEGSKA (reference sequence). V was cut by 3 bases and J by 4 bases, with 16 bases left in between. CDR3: CSASTGPRGYEQYF. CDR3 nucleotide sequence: TGCAGTGCTAGCACCGGGCCAAGGGGATACGAGCAGTACTTC.

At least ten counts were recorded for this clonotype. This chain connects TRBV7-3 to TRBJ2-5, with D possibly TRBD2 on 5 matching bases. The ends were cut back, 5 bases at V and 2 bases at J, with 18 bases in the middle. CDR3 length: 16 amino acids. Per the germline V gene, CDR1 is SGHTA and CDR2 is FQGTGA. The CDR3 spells CASSRGMAPTQETQYF. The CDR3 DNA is TGTGCCAGCAGCCGGGGAATGGCCCCCACTCAAGAGACCCAGTACTTC.

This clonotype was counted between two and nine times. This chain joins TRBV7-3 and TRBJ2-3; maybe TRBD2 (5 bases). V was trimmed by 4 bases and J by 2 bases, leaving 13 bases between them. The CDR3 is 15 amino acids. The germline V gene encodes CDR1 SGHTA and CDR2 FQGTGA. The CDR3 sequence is CASSSGLRSTDTQYF. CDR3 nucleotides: TGTGCCAGCAGCTCCGGACTTCGTTCCACAGATACGCAGTATTTT.

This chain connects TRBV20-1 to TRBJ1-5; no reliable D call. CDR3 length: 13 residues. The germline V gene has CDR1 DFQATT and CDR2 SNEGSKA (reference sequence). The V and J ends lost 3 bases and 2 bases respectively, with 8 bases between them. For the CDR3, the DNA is TGCAGTGCTAGGTGGCAGGGCAATCAGCCCCAGCATTTT. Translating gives CSARWQGNQPQHF.

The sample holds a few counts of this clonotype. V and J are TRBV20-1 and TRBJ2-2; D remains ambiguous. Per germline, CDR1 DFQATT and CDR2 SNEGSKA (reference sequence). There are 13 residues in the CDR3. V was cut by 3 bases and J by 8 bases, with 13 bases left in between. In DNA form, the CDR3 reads TGCAGTGCTAGTCTCAGGCAGGCTGGGGAGCTGTTTTTT. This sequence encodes CSASLRQAGELFF.

For the CDR3, the DNA is TGTGCCAGCAGCACCCCCCCGGGACAGGGTTCCTACAATGAGCAGTTCTTC. This codes for CASSTPPGQGSYNEQFF. The chain recombines TRBV11-1 with TRBJ2-1; 9 nucleotides align to TRBD1. The CDR3 contains 17 residues. Trimming removed 5 bases from V and 1 base from J; junction bases left unmatched: 9. Germline assignment: CDR1 SGHAT and CDR2 FQDESV (reference sequence).

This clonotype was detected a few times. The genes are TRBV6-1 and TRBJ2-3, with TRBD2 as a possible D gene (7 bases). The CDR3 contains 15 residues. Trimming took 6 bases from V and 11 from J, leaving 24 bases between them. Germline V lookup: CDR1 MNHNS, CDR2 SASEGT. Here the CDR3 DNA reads TGTGCCAGCAGCGAGGGCGGGGGCCACAAGATAGGGCAGTATTTT. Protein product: CASSEGGGHKIGQYF.

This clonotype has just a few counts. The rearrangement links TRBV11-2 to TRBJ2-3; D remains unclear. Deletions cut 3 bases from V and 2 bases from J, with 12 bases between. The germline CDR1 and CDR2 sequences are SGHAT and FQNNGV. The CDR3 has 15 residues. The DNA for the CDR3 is TGTGCCAGCAGCTTCAGGCTCGCTTCCACAGATACGCAGTATTTT. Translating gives CASSFRLASTDTQYF.

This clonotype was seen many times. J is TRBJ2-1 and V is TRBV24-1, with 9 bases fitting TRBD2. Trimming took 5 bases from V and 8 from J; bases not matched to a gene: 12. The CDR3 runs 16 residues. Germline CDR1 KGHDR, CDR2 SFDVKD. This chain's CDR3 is CATSAPSGKGKDEQFF. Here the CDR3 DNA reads TGTGCCACCAGTGCCCCTAGCGGGAAGGGTAAGGATGAGCAGTTCTTC.

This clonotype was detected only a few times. The chain's CDR3 is CAWSLSYEQYF. As DNA, the CDR3 is TGTGCCTGGAGTCTCTCCTACGAGCAGTACTTC. The rearrangement links TRBV30 to TRBJ2-7, with no clear D. V was trimmed by 2 bases and J by 0 bases, leaving 2 bases between them. CDR1 is GTSNPN and CDR2 is SVGIG in the germline V gene (reference sequence). The CDR3 covers 11 residues.